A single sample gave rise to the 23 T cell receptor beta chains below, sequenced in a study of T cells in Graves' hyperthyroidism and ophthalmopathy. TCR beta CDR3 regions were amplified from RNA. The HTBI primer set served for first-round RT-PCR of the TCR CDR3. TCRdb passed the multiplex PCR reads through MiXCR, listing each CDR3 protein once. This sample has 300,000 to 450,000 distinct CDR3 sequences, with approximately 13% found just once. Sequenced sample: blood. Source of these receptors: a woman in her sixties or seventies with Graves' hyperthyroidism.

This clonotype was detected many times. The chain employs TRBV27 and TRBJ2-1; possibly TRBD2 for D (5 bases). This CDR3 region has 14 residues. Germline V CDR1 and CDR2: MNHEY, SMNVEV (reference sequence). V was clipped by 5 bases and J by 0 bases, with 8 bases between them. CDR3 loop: CASSTGISYNEQFF. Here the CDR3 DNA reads TGTGCCAGCAGTACCGGGATCTCCTACAATGAGCAGTTCTTC.

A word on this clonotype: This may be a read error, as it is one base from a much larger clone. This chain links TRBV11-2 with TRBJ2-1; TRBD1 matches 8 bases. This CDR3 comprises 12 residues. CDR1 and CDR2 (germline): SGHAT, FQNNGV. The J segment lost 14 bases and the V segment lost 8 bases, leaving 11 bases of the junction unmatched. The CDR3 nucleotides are TGTGCCAGCGGCCAGGGGGCAGGGGGCGAGTTCTTC. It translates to CASGQGAGGEFF. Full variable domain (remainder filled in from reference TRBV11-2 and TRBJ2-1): EAGVAQSPRYKIIEKRQSVAFWCNPISGHATLYWYQQILGQGPKLLIQFQNNGVVDDSQLPKDRFSAERLKGVDSTLKIQPAKLEDSAVYLCASGQGAGGEFFGPGTRLTVL.

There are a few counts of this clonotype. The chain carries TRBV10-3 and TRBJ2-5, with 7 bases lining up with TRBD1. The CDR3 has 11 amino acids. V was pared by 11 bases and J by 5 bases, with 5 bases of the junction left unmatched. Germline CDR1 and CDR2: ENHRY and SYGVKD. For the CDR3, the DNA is TGTGCCGCCGGACAGGAGGAGACCCAGTACTTC. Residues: CAAGQEETQYF.

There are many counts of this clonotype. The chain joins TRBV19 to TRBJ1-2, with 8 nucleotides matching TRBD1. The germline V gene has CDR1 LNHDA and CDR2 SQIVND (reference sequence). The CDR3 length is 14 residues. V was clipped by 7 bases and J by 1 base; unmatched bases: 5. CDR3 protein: CASTPGQDNYGYTF. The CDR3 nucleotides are TGTGCCAGTACCCCGGGACAGGATAACTATGGCTACACCTTC. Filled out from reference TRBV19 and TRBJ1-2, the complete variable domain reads DGGITQSPKYLFRKEGQNVTLSCEQNLNHDAMYWYRQDPGQGLRLIYYSQIVNDFQKGDIAEGYSVSREKKESFPLTVTSAQKNPTAFYLCASTPGQDNYGYTFGSGTRLTVV.

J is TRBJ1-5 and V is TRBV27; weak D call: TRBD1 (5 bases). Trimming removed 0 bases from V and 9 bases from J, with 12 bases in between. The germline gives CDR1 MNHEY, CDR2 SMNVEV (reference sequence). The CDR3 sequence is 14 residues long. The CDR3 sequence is CASSLSSAQGPQHF. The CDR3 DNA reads TGTGCCAGCAGTTTATCGTCGGCTCAGGGGCCCCAGCATTTT.

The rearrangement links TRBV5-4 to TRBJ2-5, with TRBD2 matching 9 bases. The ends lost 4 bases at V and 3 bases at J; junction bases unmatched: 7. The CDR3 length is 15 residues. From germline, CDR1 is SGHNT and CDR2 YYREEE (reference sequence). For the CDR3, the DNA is TGTGCCAGCAGCATCGGACTAGCGAGAGAAGAGACCCAGTACTTC. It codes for CASSIGLAREETQYF. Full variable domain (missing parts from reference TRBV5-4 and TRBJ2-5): ETGVTQSPTHLIKTRGQQVTLRCSSQSGHNTVSWYQQALGQGPQFIFQYYREEENGRGNFPPRFSGLQFPNYSSELNVNALELDDSALYLCASSIGLAREETQYFGPGTRLLVL.

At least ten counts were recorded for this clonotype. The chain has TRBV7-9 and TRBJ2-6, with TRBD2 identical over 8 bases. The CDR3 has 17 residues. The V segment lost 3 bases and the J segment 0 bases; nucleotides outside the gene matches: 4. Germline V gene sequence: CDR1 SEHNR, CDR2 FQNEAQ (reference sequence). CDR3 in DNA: TGTGCCAGCAGCTTGGTTAGCGGGGACTCTGGGGCCAACGTCCTGACTTTC. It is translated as CASSLVSGDSGANVLTF.

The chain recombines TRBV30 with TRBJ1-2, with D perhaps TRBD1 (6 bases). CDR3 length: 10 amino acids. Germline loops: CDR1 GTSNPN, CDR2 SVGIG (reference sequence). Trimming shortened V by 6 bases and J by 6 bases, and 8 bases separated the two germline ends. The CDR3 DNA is TGTGCCTGTAGGGGGGATGGCTACACCTTC. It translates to CACRGDGYTF. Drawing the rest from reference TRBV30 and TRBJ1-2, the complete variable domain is SQTIHQWPATLVQPVGSPLSLECTVEGTSNPNLYWYRQAAGRGLQLLFYSVGIGQISSEVPQNLSASRPQDRQFILSSKKLLLSDSGFYLCACRGDGYTFGSGTRLTVV.

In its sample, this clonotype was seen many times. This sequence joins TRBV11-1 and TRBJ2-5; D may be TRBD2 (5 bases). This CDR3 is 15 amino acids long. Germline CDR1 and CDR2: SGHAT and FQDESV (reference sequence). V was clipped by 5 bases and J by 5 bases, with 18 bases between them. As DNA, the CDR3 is TGTGCCAGCAGCCCTCGGACTCTCGGCCGGGAGACCCAGTACTTC. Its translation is CASSPRTLGRETQYF.

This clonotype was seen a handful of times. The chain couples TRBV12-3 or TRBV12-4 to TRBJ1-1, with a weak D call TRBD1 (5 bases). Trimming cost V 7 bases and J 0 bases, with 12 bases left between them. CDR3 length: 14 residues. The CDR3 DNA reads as TGTGCCAGCACCGCCAGGGCCATGAACACTGAAGCTTTCTTT. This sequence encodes CASTARAMNTEAFF.

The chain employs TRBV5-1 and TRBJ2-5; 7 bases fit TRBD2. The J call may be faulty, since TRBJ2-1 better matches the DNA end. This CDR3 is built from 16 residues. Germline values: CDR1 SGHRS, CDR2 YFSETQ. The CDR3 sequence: CASSFSAGRMRETQFF. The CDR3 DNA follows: TGCGCCAGCAGCTTTTCAGCGGGACGAATGCGGGAGACCCAGTTCTTC.

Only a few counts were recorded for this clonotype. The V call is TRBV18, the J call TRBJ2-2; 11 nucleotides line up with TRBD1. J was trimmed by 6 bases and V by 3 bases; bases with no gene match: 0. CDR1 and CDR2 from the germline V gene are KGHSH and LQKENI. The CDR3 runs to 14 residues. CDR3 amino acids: CASSPGQGAGELFF. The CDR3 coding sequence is TGTGCCAGCTCACCGGGACAGGGGGCCGGGGAGCTGTTTTTT. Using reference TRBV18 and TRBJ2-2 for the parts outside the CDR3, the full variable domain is NAGVMQNPRHLVRRRGQEARLRCSPMKGHSHVYWYRQLPEEGLKFMVYLQKENIIDESGMPKERFSAEFPKEGPSILRIQQVVRGDSAAYFCASSPGQGAGELFFGEGSRLTVL.

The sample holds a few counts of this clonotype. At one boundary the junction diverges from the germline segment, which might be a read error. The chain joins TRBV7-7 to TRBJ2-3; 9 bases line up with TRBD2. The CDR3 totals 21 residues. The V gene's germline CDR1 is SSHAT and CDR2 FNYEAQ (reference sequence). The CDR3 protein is CASKFLLLAGEWPLYTDTQYF. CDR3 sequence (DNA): TGTGCTAGCAAATTTCTTTTACTAGCGGGCGAGTGGCCCCTTTACACAGATACGCAGTATTTT.

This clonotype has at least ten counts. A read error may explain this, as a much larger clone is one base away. The CDR3 loop is CASSPNSYEQYF. CDR3 in DNA: TGTGCCAGCAGCCCCAACTCCTACGAGCAGTACTTC. The gene calls are TRBV9 and TRBJ2-7; D gene unclear. Germline V gene lookup returns CDR1 SGDLS and CDR2 YYNGEE. CDR3 length: 12 residues. V gave up 4 bases and J gave up 0 bases, with 5 bases separating them.

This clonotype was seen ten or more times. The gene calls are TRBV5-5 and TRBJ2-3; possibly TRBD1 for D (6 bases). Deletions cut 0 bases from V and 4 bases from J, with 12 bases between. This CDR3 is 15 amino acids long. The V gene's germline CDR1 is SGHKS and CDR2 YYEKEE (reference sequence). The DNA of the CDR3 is TGTGCCAGCAGCTTGGAGACAGGAGACCCAGATACGCAGTATTTT. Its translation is CASSLETGDPDTQYF.

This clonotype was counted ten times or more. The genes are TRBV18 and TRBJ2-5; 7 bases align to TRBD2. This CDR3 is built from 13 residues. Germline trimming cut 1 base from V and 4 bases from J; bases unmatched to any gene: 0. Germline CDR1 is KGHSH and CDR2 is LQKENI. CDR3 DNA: TGTGCCAGCTCACCACTAGCGGGAGAGACCCAGTACTTC. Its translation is CASSPLAGETQYF. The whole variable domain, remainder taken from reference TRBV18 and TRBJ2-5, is NAGVMQNPRHLVRRRGQEARLRCSPMKGHSHVYWYRQLPEEGLKFMVYLQKENIIDESGMPKERFSAEFPKEGPSILRIQQVVRGDSAAYFCASSPLAGETQYFGPGTRLLVL.

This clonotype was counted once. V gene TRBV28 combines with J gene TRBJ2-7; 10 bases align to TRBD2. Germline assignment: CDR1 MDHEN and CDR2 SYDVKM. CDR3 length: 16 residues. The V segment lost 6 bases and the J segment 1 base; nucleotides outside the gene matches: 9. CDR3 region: CASSSVAGGSSYEQYF. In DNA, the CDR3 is TGTGCCAGCAGCTCAGTAGCGGGAGGTTCTTCCTACGAGCAGTACTTC.

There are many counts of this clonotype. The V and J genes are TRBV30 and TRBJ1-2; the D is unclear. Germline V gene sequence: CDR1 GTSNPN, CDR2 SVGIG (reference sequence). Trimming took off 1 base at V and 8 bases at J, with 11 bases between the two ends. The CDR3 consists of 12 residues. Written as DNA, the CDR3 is TGTGCCTGGAGTGCAGAAATTTACGGCTACACCTTC. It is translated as CAWSAEIYGYTF.

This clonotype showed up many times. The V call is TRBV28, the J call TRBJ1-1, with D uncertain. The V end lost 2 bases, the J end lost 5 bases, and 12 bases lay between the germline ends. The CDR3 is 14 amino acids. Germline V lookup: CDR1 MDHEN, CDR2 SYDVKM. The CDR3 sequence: CASSLGGSGTEAFF. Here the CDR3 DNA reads TGTGCCAGCAGTTTAGGTGGGTCAGGTACTGAAGCTTTCTTT.

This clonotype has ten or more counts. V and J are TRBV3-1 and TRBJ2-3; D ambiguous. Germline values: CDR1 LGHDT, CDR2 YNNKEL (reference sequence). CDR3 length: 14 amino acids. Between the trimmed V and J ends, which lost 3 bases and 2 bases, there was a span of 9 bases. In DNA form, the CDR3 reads TGTGCCAGCAGCCAGCCCGACGTCACAGATACGCAGTATTTT. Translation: CASSQPDVTDTQYF.

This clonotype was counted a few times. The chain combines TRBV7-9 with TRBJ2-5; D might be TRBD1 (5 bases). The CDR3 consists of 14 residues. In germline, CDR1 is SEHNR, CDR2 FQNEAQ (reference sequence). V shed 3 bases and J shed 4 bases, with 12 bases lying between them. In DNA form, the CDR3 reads TGTGCCAGCAGCTTCTCTGGACACGGAGAGACCCAGTACTTC. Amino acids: CASSFSGHGETQYF.

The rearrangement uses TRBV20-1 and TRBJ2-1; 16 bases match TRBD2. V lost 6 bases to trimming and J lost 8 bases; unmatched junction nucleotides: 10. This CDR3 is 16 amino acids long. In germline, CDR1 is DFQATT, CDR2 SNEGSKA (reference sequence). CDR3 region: CSARKGTSGRGDEQFF. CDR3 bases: TGCAGTGCCAGGAAGGGGACTAGCGGGAGGGGGGATGAGCAGTTCTTC.

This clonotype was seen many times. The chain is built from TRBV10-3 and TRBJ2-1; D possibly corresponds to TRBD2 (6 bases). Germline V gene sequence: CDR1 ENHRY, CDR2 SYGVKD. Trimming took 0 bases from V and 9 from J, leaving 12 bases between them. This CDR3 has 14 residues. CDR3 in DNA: TGTGCCATCAGTGAGTCGAGCACTAGCAGTGAGCAGTTCTTC. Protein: CAISESSTSSEQFF.